Listed below are T cell receptor beta chains from one sample, sequenced in a study of T cells after yellow fever vaccination. One entry per CDR3 protein, called by TCRdb with MiXCR from the 5' RACE reads. This sample carries about 170,000 distinct CDR3 sequences, approximately 9.9% of them seen once, and the ten largest clones take 30% to 45%. This specimen was CD8+ T cells sorted from PBMCs, taken 15 days after the yellow fever booster vaccination. These receptors were obtained from a man aged 18 to 30 who received the YFV17D yellow fever vaccine. The CDR3 runs from the conserved cysteine through the conserved F or W. D genes are given only for firm matches. Only part of the rows carry a size: once, few, many, or a class if the clone is expanded.

few	TRBV7-9	TRBJ2-3	NA	TGTGCCAGCAGCTCGCTCCGGGACTTCACAGATACGCAGTATTTT	CASSSLRDFTDTQYF
NA	TRBV4-3	TRBJ2-3	NA	TGCGCCAGCAGCCAAGAGGCTGGGTATAGCACAGATACGCAGTATTTT	CASSQEAGYSTDTQYF
many	TRBV12-3/TRBV12-4	TRBJ2-7	TRBD2	TGTGCCAGCAGTTTAGTCCCCAGCGGGGCCTACGAGCAGTACTTC	CASSLVPSGAYEQYF
NA	TRBV5-1	TRBJ1-1	TRBD1	TGCGCCAGCAGCCTCAGGACAGGGATGAACACTGAAGCTTTCTTT	CASSLRTGMNTEAFF
NA	TRBV4-1	TRBJ1-2	NA	TGCGCCAGCAGCAGCCAAGATAGGGCTTTTTCTAACTATGGCTACACCTTC	CASSSQDRAFSNYGYTF
NA	TRBV4-3	TRBJ2-7	TRBD1	TGCGCCAGCAGCCTAGATTCGTCGGGACAGGGCTCCTACGAGCAGTACTTC	CASSLDSSGQGSYEQYF
few	TRBV5-1	TRBJ2-2	NA	TGCGCCAGCAGCTTGGGCCAGGGCTGGACCGGGGAGCTGTTTTTT	CASSLGQGWTGELFF
NA	TRBV15	TRBJ2-3	NA	TGTGCCACCAGCAGAGACTCAGGGGTGGATACGCAGTATTTT	CATSRDSGVDTQYF
many	TRBV12-3/TRBV12-4	TRBJ2-2	NA	TGTGCCAGCAGTTCGATCGGGGAGCTGTTTTTT	CASSSIGELFF
NA	TRBV7-8	TRBJ2-1	NA	TGTGCCAGCAGCTTACGAGGTAGGTCGGGCAATGAGCAGTTCTTC	CASSLRGRSGNEQFF
many	TRBV19	TRBJ1-1	NA	TGTGCCAGTAGTATGGGACTCAACACTGAAGCTTTCTTT	CASSMGLNTEAFF
few	TRBV7-3	TRBJ2-3	NA	TGTGCCAGCAGCCCAAGTTCTTCTAGCACAGATACGCAGTATTTT	CASSPSSSSTDTQYF
few	TRBV6-6	TRBJ1-1	NA	TGTGCCAGCAGTGCTTTCGGGGGCAGTGGGGACACTGAAGCTTTCTTT	CASSAFGGSGDTEAFF
NA	TRBV6-4	TRBJ2-1	TRBD1	TGTGCCAGCAGTCCTGGGGGACAGGGGGAGTACAATGAGCAGTTCTTC	CASSPGGQGEYNEQFF
NA	TRBV6-5	TRBJ2-1	NA	TGTGCCAGCAGTTACAATAGGGTCAATGAGCAGTTCTTC	CASSYNRVNEQFF
NA	TRBV4-3	TRBJ2-1	NA	TGCGCCAGCAGCCAAGCCAGGTCTTCCTACAATGAGCAGTTCTTC	CASSQARSSYNEQFF
NA	TRBV7-6	TRBJ2-3	NA	TGTGCCAGCAGCTTAGCCGGAGGGCTAGATACGCAGTATTTT	CASSLAGGLDTQYF
few	TRBV7-9	TRBJ1-1	NA	TGTGCCATCCGAGAACAGGGAAACACTGAAGCTTTCTTT	CAIREQGNTEAFF
NA	TRBV6-4	TRBJ2-4	NA	TGTGCCAGCAGTGACTCGCCCGCGGGCCTTCAGTACTTC	CASSDSPAGLQYF
NA	TRBV2	TRBJ1-6	TRBD1	TGTGCCAGCAGCGTCCGGACAGGGTGGTCACCCCTCCACTTT	CASSVRTGWSPLHF
few	TRBV4-3	TRBJ2-4	NA	TGCGCCAGCAGTCCAGGTGGGGAGGCCCAAAACATTCAGTACTTC	CASSPGGEAQNIQYF
NA	TRBV2	TRBJ1-1	NA	TGTGCCAGCAGTGATGAACAGGGCAGAACTGAAGCTTTCTTT	CASSDEQGRTEAFF
NA	TRBV18	TRBJ1-2	NA	TGTGCCAGCTCACCCCCTCCGGGGGAGGCAAGCGTCTATGGCTACACCTTC	CASSPPPGEASVYGYTF
many	TRBV11-2	TRBJ2-1	NA	TGTGCCAGCAGCTTTAGCCCTAACAATGAGCAGTTCTTC	CASSFSPNNEQFF
NA	TRBV27	TRBJ2-1	NA	TGTGCCAGCAGTTTCCGACCATACAATGAGCAGTTCTTC	CASSFRPYNEQFF
few	TRBV7-9	TRBJ1-2	TRBD1	TGTGCCAGCACCCCCAGGGGGGACTATGGCTACACCTTC	CASTPRGDYGYTF
many	TRBV5-5	TRBJ2-2	NA	TGTGCCAGCACCTGGAGGACAGCGAACACCGGGGAGCTGTTTTTT	CASTWRTANTGELFF
NA	TRBV7-9	TRBJ1-5	NA	TGTGCCAGCAGTCCACCAATGGGCAATCAGCCCCAGCATTTT	CASSPPMGNQPQHF
many	TRBV4-1	TRBJ2-7	NA	TGCGCCAGCAGCCAAGTCCGGGGCCTCTACGAGCAGTACTTC	CASSQVRGLYEQYF
NA	TRBV6-5	TRBJ2-5	NA	TGTGCCAGCAGTTACGGGCACCAAGAGACCCAGTACTTC	CASSYGHQETQYF
few	TRBV7-9	TRBJ2-1	NA	TGTACAGACAGCGACAATGAGCAGTTCTTC	CTDSDNEQFF
NA	TRBV12-5	TRBJ2-1	NA	TGTGCTAGTTTGAGGTGGGACAATGAGCAGTTCTTC	CASLRWDNEQFF
NA	TRBV27	TRBJ1-2	TRBD1	TGTGCCAGCAGTATGGGACAGAGTTATGGCTACACCTTC	CASSMGQSYGYTF
many	TRBV4-1	TRBJ2-1	TRBD2	TGCGCCAGCAGCCAAGAACTAGCGGGGGGGTTGAATGAGCAGTTCTTC	CASSQELAGGLNEQFF
few	TRBV4-3	TRBJ2-7	TRBD1	TGCGCCAGCAGCCAAGACCGGAGCGGGACAGGGATGACATCCTACGAGCAGTACTTC	CASSQDRSGTGMTSYEQYF
NA	TRBV25-1	TRBJ2-3	NA	TGTGCCAGCAGTCCCCTCAGGGAAACAGATACGCAGTATTTT	CASSPLRETDTQYF
NA	TRBV6-2/TRBV6-3	TRBJ2-2	NA	TGTGCCAGCAGGTCGGGTTACGGGGAGCTGTTTTTT	CASRSGYGELFF
NA	TRBV5-1	TRBJ2-1	NA	TGCGCCAGCAGCTACCCGGGACAGCGGGGGAATGAGCAGTTCTTC	CASSYPGQRGNEQFF
few	TRBV4-3	TRBJ1-2	NA	TGCGCCAGCAGCCCACAAACGGCTTACTATGGCTACACCTTC	CASSPQTAYYGYTF
NA	TRBV4-1	TRBJ1-1	NA	TGCGCCAGCAGCCAAGTGTACATGGCCGGCGAGAACACTGAAGCTTTCTTT	CASSQVYMAGENTEAFF
NA	TRBV9	TRBJ1-2	TRBD1	TGTGCCAGCAGCGCACCCGAGACAGGGGCGTACGGCTACACCTTC	CASSAPETGAYGYTF
NA	TRBV7-9	TRBJ2-5	NA	TGTGCCAGCAGCTTAAGGGACTCTTCCCCAGAGACCCAGTACTTC	CASSLRDSSPETQYF
NA	TRBV4-1	TRBJ2-1	NA	TGCGCCAGCAGCCAAGATTTTGAGAGGGGTTCCTACAATGAGCAGTTCTTC	CASSQDFERGSYNEQFF
NA	TRBV20-1	TRBJ1-2	NA	TGCAGTGCTATTTTCGGGGCTAACTATGGCTACACCTTC	CSAIFGANYGYTF
NA	TRBV6-5	TRBJ1-6	TRBD1	TGTGCCAGCAGTTTGTACAGGGGTTATAATTCACCCCTCCACTTT	CASSLYRGYNSPLHF
NA	TRBV11-3	TRBJ2-3	TRBD2	TGTGCCAGCAGCTTAAGAGTAGCGGGGGCCCCAGAGGATACGCAGTATTTT	CASSLRVAGAPEDTQYF
many	TRBV30	TRBJ2-7	TRBD1	TGTGCCTGGAGAAGGACAGGGGCACACGAGCAGTACTTC	CAWRRTGAHEQYF